Listed below are T cell receptor beta chains from one sample, sequenced in a study of beta chain features in type 1 diabetes. The method was immunoSEQ multiplex PCR; TCRdb's version includes in-frame clones alone and lacks a portion of them. The sample lists about 42,000 clones; approximately 53% were seen once. The sample taken for sequencing was stem cell memory CD4+ T cells from blood. The receptors here all came from a woman aged 25-40 years in good health. Each CDR3 is given with its conserved first and last residue. The D gene is left open where the match is weak. Clone size is stated in some rows and not others, as once, few, many or a class when expanded.

j_call: TRBJ2-1
v_call: TRBV7-8
clone_size: NA
d_call: NA
cdr3_nt: TGTGCCAGCAGCGTTAGGACCGGGAGTCGGAATTACAATGAGCAGTTCTTC
cdr3_aa: CASSVRTGSRNYNEQFF

j_call: TRBJ2-2
v_call: TRBV7-8
clone_size: NA
d_call: NA
cdr3_nt: TGTGCCAGCAGCTTAGGAGCGGCCAACACCGGGGAGCTGTTTTTT
cdr3_aa: CASSLGAANTGELFF

j_call: TRBJ2-1
v_call: TRBV7-9
clone_size: NA
d_call: NA
cdr3_nt: TGTGCCAGCAGCTTAGCCGGGGGAAATGAGCAGTTCTTC
cdr3_aa: CASSLAGGNEQFF

j_call: TRBJ2-7
v_call: TRBV5-1
clone_size: few
d_call: TRBD2
cdr3_nt: TGCGCCAGCAGCTTGACTAGCGGGAGCTACGAGCAGTACTTC
cdr3_aa: CASSLTSGSYEQYF

j_call: TRBJ2-5
v_call: TRBV11-2
clone_size: NA
d_call: NA
cdr3_nt: TGTGCCAGCAGCTCCGCCCCCGGACGGACAACAGAGACCCAGTACTTC
cdr3_aa: CASSSAPGRTTETQYF

j_call: TRBJ2-3
v_call: TRBV6-6
clone_size: few
d_call: NA
cdr3_nt: TGTGCCAGCAGAAAGAGTCCTAGCACAGATACGCAGTATTTT
cdr3_aa: CASRKSPSTDTQYF

j_call: TRBJ2-7
v_call: TRBV7-2
clone_size: NA
d_call: TRBD2
cdr3_nt: TGTGCCAGCAGCTTAGGCGCTAGCGGATTTCGCGAGCAGTACTTC
cdr3_aa: CASSLGASGFREQYF

j_call: TRBJ2-1
v_call: TRBV7-3
clone_size: few
d_call: TRBD2
cdr3_nt: TGTGCCAGCAGTCCTCAGCACGGGGGGGGACCCTCCTACAATGAGCAGTTCTTC
cdr3_aa: CASSPQHGGGPSYNEQFF

j_call: TRBJ2-7
v_call: TRBV6-1
clone_size: once
d_call: TRBD1
cdr3_nt: TGTGCCAGCAGGTTACCGGGACAGGGAACCTACGAGCAGTACTTC
cdr3_aa: CASRLPGQGTYEQYF

j_call: TRBJ1-2
v_call: TRBV4-3
clone_size: NA
d_call: TRBD1
cdr3_nt: TGCGCCAGCAGCCAGGCACCCGGGACAGGAGACTATGGCTACACCTTC
cdr3_aa: CASSQAPGTGDYGYTF

j_call: TRBJ2-3
v_call: TRBV7-2
clone_size: NA
d_call: NA
cdr3_nt: TGTGCCAGCAGCTTAGGCGGGCCCAGCACAGATACGCAGTATTTT
cdr3_aa: CASSLGGPSTDTQYF

j_call: TRBJ2-3
v_call: TRBV9
clone_size: NA
d_call: NA
cdr3_nt: TGTGCCAGCACCACCTCCGATCGGGATACGCAGTATTTT
cdr3_aa: CASTTSDRDTQYF

j_call: TRBJ1-2
v_call: TRBV7-9
clone_size: NA
d_call: NA
cdr3_nt: TGTGCCAGCAGCTTCCCGGCCGGACCGGGGGGCTACACCTTC
cdr3_aa: CASSFPAGPGGYTF

j_call: TRBJ2-3
v_call: TRBV7-3
clone_size: NA
d_call: TRBD2
cdr3_nt: TGTGCCAGCAGCCTAGCGGGAGTTCGGGCAGATACGCAGTATTTT
cdr3_aa: CASSLAGVRADTQYF

j_call: TRBJ2-2
v_call: TRBV6-5
clone_size: once
d_call: NA
cdr3_nt: TGTGCCAGCAGTCCGGGACTTAACACCGGGGAGCTGTTTTTT
cdr3_aa: CASSPGLNTGELFF

j_call: TRBJ2-7
v_call: TRBV4-3
clone_size: few
d_call: NA
cdr3_nt: TGCGCCAGCAGCCAAGAGCCCAGGGGATACCACGAGCAGTACTTC
cdr3_aa: CASSQEPRGYHEQYF

j_call: TRBJ2-7
v_call: TRBV7-9
clone_size: NA
d_call: NA
cdr3_nt: TGTGCCAGCAGCTTAGAAACCCTGAGCTCCTACGAGCAGTACTTC
cdr3_aa: CASSLETLSSYEQYF

j_call: TRBJ2-7
v_call: TRBV28
clone_size: few
d_call: TRBD2
cdr3_nt: TGTGCCAGCAGGGCGGGAGGGCCCTACGAGCAGTACTTC
cdr3_aa: CASRAGGPYEQYF

j_call: TRBJ2-7
v_call: TRBV27
clone_size: NA
d_call: TRBD2
cdr3_nt: TGTGCCAGCCGGGCTACTAGCGGCCTCTACGAGCAGTACTTC
cdr3_aa: CASRATSGLYEQYF

j_call: TRBJ1-4
v_call: TRBV5-4
clone_size: NA
d_call: NA
cdr3_nt: TGTGCCAGCAGCTTGGTGGGTAGCGGGAATGAAAAACTGTTTTTT
cdr3_aa: CASSLVGSGNEKLFF

j_call: TRBJ1-4
v_call: TRBV2
clone_size: NA
d_call: NA
cdr3_nt: TGTGCCAGCAGGGAGCAGGGGTCGGGAAATGAAAAACTGTTTTTT
cdr3_aa: CASREQGSGNEKLFF

j_call: TRBJ1-1
v_call: TRBV14
clone_size: few
d_call: NA
cdr3_nt: TGTGCCAGCAGCCGCATAATGAGGGCTGTTGGGACTGAAGCTTTCTTT
cdr3_aa: CASSRIMRAVGTEAFF

j_call: TRBJ1-4
v_call: TRBV30
clone_size: NA
d_call: NA
cdr3_nt: TGTGCCTGGAGGGGAGACAGGAGTCCTCGGGCTCCTAATGAAAAACTGTTTTTT
cdr3_aa: CAWRGDRSPRAPNEKLFF

j_call: TRBJ2-2
v_call: TRBV18
clone_size: NA
d_call: TRBD2
cdr3_nt: TGTGCCAGCTCACCAAGACTAGCGGGAGGTACCGGGGAGCTGTTTTTT
cdr3_aa: CASSPRLAGGTGELFF

j_call: TRBJ1-4
v_call: TRBV5-1
clone_size: NA
d_call: TRBD1
cdr3_nt: TGCGCCAGCAGCTTTCAGGGGGATAATGAAAAACTGTTTTTT
cdr3_aa: CASSFQGDNEKLFF

j_call: TRBJ2-2
v_call: TRBV18
clone_size: few
d_call: TRBD1
cdr3_nt: TGTGCCAGCTCACCATTCAGGGGGCCGAACACCGGGGAGCTGTTTTTT
cdr3_aa: CASSPFRGPNTGELFF

j_call: TRBJ2-1
v_call: TRBV7-2
clone_size: few
d_call: TRBD2
cdr3_nt: TGTGCCAGCAGCCCCAGACTAGCGAGCTCCTACAATGAGCAGTTCTTC
cdr3_aa: CASSPRLASSYNEQFF

j_call: TRBJ2-3
v_call: TRBV7-9
clone_size: NA
d_call: TRBD2
cdr3_nt: TGTGCCAGCAGCAGCTTGCGGGAGCGGGCAGATACGCAGTATTTT
cdr3_aa: CASSSLRERADTQYF

j_call: TRBJ2-7
v_call: TRBV7-2
clone_size: NA
d_call: NA
cdr3_nt: TGTGCCAGCAGCGCAAGGGAGACCTACGAGCAGTACTTC
cdr3_aa: CASSARETYEQYF

j_call: TRBJ1-4
v_call: TRBV29-1
clone_size: NA
d_call: NA
cdr3_nt: TGCAGCGTTAACAACAGGGATGAAAAACTGTTTTTT
cdr3_aa: CSVNNRDEKLFF

j_call: TRBJ1-5
v_call: TRBV28
clone_size: NA
d_call: NA
cdr3_nt: TGTGCCAGCAGTTTAGGGGGGAATAGCAATCAGCCCCAGCATTTT
cdr3_aa: CASSLGGNSNQPQHF

j_call: TRBJ1-3
v_call: TRBV4-3
clone_size: few
d_call: NA
cdr3_nt: TGCGCCAGCAGCCAAGAGGTCAGGACTACCTCTGGAAACACCATATATTTT
cdr3_aa: CASSQEVRTTSGNTIYF

j_call: TRBJ2-2
v_call: TRBV27
clone_size: NA
d_call: TRBD1
cdr3_nt: TGTGCCAGCAGTTCTAAGGGGACAGGGGGCACCGGGGAGCTGTTTTTT
cdr3_aa: CASSSKGTGGTGELFF

j_call: TRBJ1-2
v_call: TRBV5-1
clone_size: NA
d_call: NA
cdr3_nt: TGCGCCAGCAGCTTGGCGGGGGGGGCCAACTATGGCTACACCTTC
cdr3_aa: CASSLAGGANYGYTF

j_call: TRBJ2-7
v_call: TRBV5-4
clone_size: few
d_call: TRBD2
cdr3_nt: TGTGCCAGCAGTTTTAGCGGGATCCCCTACGAGCAGTACTTC
cdr3_aa: CASSFSGIPYEQYF